This T cell receptor beta chain was obtained from a study of shared clonotypes between healthy human individuals. Study-level background: Each donor's CD8 memory used one plate, CD8 naive two, each CD4 subset three. Findings and caveats of the study: Around 5% of naive CD4 clonotypes were shared across a few donors.

Donors, without exception, were Caucasian adults residing in Nashville, Tennessee. Trimming took off 4 bases at V and 0 bases at J, with 10 bases between the two ends. Looked up from germline, CDR1 is SGHDT and CDR2 is YYEEEE. The CDR3 extends over 14 amino acids. Worth noting for this clone: The antigen remains undetermined.

Original analysis: Filtering differed since immunoSEQ provided only junctions, with no quality scores. The data were produced by immunoSEQ multiplex PCR, yet TCRdb's version contains in-frame clones alone and is incomplete. V and J calls and clone size are given by that table; D and trimming were obtained from the DNA. The sample shows 2 million to 2.5 million clones, just over 90% of them seen only once. The rearrangement joins TRBV5-6 to TRBJ1-1; D is perhaps TRBD1 (5 bases). Sequenced input: naive CD4+ T cells from PBMCs. Documented subset: CD45RA+ positively selected. The TCR was taken from a man between 18 and 35 years old in good health. Some clones in this sample may be carry-over from other donors' samples. CDR3: CASSAGRLNTEAFF. In DNA form, the CDR3 reads TGTGCCAGCAGCGCGGGACGGTTGAACACTGAAGCTTTCTTT.